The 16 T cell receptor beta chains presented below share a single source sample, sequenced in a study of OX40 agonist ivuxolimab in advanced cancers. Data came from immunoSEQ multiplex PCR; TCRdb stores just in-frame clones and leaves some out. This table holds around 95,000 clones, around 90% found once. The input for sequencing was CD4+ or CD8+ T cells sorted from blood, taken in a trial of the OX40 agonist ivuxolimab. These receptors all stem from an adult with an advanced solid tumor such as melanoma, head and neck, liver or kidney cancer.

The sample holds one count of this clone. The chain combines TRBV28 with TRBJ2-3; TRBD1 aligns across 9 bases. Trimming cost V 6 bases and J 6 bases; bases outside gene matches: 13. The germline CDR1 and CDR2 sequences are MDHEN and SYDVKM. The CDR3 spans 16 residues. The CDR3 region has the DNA TGTGCCAGCAGCTCCGCCGGGACAGGGACGAAGGATACGCAGTATTTT. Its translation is CASSSAGTGTKDTQYF.

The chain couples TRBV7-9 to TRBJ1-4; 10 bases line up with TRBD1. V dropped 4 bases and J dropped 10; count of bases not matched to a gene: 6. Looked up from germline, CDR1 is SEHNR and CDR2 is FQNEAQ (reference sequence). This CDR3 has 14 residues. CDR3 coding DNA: TGTGCCAGCAGCTCCCGGGACAGGGGTGGAAAACTGTTTTTT. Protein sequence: CASSSRDRGGKLFF.

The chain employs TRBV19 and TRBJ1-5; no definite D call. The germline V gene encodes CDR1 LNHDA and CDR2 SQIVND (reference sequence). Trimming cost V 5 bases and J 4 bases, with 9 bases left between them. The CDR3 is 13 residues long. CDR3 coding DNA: TGTGCCAGTAGTGCCCGCCAAAATCAGCCCCAGCATTTT. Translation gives CASSARQNQPQHF.

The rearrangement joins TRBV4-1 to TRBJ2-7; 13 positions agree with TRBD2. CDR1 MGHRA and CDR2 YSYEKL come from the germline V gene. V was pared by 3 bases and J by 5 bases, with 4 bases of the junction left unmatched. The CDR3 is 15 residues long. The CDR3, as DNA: TGCGCCAGCAGCCAGCCGGGACTAGCGGGGAACGAGCAGTACTTC. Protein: CASSQPGLAGNEQYF.

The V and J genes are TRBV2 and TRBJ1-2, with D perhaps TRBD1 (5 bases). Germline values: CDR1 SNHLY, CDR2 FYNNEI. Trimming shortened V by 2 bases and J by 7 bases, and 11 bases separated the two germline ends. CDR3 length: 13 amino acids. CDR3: CASSETGAGGYTF. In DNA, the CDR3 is TGTGCCAGCAGTGAAACTGGGGCGGGTGGCTACACCTTC.

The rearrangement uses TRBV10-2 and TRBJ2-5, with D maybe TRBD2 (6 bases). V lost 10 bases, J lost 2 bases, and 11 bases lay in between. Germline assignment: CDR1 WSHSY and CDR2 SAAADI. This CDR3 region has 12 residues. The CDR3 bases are TGCGCCACCCGTAGCGGTCAAGAGACCCAGTACTTC. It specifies CATRSGQETQYF.

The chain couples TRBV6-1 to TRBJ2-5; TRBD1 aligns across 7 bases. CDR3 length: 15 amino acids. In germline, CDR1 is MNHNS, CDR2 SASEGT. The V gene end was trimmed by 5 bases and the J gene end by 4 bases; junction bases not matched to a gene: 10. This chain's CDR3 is CASSHDRVSSETQYF. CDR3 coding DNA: TGTGCCAGCAGTCACGACAGGGTTTCCTCAGAGACCCAGTACTTC.

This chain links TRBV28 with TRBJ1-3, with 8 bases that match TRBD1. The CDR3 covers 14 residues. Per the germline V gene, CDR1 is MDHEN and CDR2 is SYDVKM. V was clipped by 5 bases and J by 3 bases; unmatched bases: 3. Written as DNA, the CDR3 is TGTGCCAGCAGTCGGACAGGGCTTGGAAACACCATATATTTT. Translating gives CASSRTGLGNTIYF.

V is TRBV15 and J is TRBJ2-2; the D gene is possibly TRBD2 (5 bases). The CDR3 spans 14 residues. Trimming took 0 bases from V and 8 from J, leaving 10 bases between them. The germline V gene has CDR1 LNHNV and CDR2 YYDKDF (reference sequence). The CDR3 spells CATSRDAGGGELFF. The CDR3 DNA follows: TGTGCCACCAGCAGAGACGCGGGTGGGGGGGAGCTGTTTTTT.

CDR3 nucleotides: TGTGCCAGCAGCTTAGCGGCCGTAGGGGAGCTGTTTTTT. Translation: CASSLAAVGELFF. The genes are TRBV7-8 and TRBJ2-2; D is undetermined. The V gene's germline CDR1 is SGHVS and CDR2 FQNEAQ. V was cut by 0 bases and J by 8 bases, with 7 bases left in between. CDR3 length equals 13 residues.

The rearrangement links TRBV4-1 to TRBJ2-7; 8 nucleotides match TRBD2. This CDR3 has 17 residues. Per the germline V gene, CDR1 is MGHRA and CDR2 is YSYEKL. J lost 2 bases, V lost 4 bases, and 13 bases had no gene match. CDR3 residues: CASSPKPTPGRAYEQYF. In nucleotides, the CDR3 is TGCGCCAGCAGCCCCAAGCCCACCCCCGGGAGGGCCTACGAGCAGTACTTC.

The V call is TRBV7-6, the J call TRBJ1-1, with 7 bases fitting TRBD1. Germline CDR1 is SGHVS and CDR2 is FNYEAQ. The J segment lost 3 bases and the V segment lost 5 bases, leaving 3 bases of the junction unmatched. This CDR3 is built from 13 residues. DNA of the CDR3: TGTGCCAGCAGCCTACAGGGGTACACTGAAGCTTTCTTT. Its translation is CASSLQGYTEAFF.

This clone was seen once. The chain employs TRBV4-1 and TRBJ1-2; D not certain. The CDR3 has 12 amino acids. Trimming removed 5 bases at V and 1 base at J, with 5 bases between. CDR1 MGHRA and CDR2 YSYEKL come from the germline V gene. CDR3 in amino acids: CASSWGNYGYTF. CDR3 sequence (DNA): TGCGCCAGCAGCTGGGGTAACTATGGCTACACCTTC.

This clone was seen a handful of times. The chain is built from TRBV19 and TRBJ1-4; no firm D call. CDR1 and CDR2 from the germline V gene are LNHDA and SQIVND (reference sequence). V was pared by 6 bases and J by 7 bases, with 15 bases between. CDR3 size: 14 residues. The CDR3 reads CASRNTALTEKLFF. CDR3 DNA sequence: TGTGCCAGTAGGAACACGGCCCTCACTGAAAAACTGTTTTTT.

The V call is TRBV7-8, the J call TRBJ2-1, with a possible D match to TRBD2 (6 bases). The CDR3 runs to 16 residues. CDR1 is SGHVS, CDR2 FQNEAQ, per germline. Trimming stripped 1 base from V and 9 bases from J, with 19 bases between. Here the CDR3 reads CASSLGVADIGGEQFF. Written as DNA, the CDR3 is TGTGCCAGCAGCTTAGGTGTAGCGGACATCGGGGGTGAGCAGTTCTTC.

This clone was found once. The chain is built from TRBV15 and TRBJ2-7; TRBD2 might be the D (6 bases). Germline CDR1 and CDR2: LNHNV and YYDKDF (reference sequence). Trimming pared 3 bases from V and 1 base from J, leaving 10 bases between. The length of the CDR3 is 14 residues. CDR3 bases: TGTGCCACCAGCAGGGAGGGAGGATCCTACGAGCAGTACTTC. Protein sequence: CATSREGGSYEQYF.